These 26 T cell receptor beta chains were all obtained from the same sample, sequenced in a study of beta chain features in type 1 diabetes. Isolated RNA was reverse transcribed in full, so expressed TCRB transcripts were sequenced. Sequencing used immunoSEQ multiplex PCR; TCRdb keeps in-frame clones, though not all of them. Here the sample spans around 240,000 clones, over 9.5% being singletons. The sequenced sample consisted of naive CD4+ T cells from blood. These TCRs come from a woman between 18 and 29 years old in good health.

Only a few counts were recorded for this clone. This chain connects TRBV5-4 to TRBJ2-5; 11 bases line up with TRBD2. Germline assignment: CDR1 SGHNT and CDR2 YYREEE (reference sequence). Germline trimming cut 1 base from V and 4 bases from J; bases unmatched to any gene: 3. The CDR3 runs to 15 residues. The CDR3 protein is CASSLSLAGGETQYF. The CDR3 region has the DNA TGTGCCAGCAGCTTGTCCCTAGCGGGAGGAGAGACCCAGTACTTC.

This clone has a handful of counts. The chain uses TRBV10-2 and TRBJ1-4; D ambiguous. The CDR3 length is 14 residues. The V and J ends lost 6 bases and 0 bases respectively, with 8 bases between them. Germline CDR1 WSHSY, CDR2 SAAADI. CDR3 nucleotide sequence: TGCGCCAGCAGGCAGGCCACAACTAATGAAAAACTGTTTTTT. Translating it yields CASRQATTNEKLFF.

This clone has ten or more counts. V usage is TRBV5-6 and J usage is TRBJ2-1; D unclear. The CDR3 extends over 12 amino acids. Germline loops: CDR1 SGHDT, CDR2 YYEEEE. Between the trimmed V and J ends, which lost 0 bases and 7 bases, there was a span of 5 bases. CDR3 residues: CASSLGRNEQFF. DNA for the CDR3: TGTGCCAGCAGCTTGGGGAGAAATGAGCAGTTCTTC.

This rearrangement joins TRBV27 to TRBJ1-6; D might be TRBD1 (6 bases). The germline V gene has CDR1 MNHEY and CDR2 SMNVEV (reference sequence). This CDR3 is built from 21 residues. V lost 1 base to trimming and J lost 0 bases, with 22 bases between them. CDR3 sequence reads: CASSLLGSRGTASSYNSPLHF. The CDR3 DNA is TGTGCCAGCAGTTTATTAGGCAGTAGGGGGACGGCGAGCTCCTATAATTCACCCCTCCACTTT.

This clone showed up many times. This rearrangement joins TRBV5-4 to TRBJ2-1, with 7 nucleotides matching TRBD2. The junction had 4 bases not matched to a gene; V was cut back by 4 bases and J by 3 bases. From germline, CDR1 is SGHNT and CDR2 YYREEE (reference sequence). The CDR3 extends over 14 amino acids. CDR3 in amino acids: CASSPSGLYNEQFF. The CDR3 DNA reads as TGTGCCAGCAGCCCTAGCGGCCTCTACAATGAGCAGTTCTTC.

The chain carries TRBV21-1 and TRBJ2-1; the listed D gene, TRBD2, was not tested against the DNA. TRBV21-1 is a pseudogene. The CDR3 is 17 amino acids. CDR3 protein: CASSPLRIPSGKGEQFF. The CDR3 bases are TGTGCCAGCAGCCCCTTGAGGATTCCAAGCGGGAAGGGAGAGCAGTTCTTC.

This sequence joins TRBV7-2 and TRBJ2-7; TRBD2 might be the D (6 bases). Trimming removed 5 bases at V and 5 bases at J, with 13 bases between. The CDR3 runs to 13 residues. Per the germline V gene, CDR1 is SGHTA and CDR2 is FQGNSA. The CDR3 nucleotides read TGTGCCAGCAGCACCGTGGGGGGAAACGAGCAGTACTTC. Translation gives CASSTVGGNEQYF.

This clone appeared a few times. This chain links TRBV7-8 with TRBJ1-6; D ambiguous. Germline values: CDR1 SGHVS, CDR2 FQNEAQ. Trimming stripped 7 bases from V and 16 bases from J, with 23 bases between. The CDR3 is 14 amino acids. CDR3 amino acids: CASTRGRQDAALHF. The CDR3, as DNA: TGTGCCAGCACGCGAGGGAGGCAGGACGCCGCTCTCCACTTT.

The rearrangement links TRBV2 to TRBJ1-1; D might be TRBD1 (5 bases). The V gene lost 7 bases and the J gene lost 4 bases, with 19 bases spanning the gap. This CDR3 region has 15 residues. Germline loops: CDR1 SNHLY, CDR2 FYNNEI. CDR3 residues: CASTIFTGGFTEAFF. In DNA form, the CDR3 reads TGTGCCAGCACCATATTTACCGGGGGTTTCACTGAAGCTTTCTTT.

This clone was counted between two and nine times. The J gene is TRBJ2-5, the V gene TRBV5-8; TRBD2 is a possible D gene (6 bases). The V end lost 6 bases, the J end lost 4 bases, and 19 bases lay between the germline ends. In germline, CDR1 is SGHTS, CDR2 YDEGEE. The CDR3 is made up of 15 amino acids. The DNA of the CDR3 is TGTGCCAGCACCGTGGGGGGAGGTTTTCGAGAGACCCAGTACTTC. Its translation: CASTVGGGFRETQYF.

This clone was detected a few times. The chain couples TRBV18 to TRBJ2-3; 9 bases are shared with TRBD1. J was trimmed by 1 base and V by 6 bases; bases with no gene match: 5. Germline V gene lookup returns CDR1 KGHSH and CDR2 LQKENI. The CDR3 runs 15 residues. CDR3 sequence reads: CASSERTGGTDTQYF. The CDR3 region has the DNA TGTGCCAGCTCTGAGAGGACAGGGGGCACAGATACGCAGTATTTT.

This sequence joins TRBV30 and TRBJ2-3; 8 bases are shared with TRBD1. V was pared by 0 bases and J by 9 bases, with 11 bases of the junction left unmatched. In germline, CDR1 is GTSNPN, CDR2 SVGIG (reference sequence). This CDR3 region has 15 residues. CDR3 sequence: CAWSVQLAGGGTQYF. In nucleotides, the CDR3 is TGTGCCTGGAGTGTACAACTGGCAGGGGGCGGGACGCAGTATTTT.

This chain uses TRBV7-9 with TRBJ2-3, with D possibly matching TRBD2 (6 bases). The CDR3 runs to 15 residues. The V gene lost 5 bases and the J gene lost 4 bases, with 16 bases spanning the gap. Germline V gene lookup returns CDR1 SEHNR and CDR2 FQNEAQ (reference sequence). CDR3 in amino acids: CASSNSGRGPDTQYF. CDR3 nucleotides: TGTGCCAGCAGCAATAGCGGAAGGGGACCAGATACGCAGTATTTT.

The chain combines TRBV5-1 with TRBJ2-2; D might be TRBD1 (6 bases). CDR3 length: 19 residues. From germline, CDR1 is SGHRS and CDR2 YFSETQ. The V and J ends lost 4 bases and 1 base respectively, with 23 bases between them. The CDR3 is CASSSHRDGTQMNTGELFF. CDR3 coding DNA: TGCGCCAGCAGCAGTCACAGGGACGGGACCCAAATGAACACCGGGGAGCTGTTTTTT.

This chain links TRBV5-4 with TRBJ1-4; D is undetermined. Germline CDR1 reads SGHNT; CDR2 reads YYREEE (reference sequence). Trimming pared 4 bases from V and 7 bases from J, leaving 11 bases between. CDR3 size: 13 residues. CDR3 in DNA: TGTGCCAGCAGCCAACCTAACAGTGAAAAACTGTTTTTT. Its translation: CASSQPNSEKLFF.

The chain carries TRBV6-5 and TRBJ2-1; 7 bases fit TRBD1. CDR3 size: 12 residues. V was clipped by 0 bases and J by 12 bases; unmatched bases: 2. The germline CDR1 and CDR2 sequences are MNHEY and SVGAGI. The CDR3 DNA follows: TGTGCCAGCAGTTACTCGACAGGGACGCAGTTCTTC. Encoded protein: CASSYSTGTQFF.

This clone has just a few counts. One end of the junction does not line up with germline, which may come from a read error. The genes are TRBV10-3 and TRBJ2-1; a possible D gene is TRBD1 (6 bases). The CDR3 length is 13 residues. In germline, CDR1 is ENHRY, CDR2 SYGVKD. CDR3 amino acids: CAISDLMSTGTVF. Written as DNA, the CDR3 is TGTGCCATCAGTGATCTTATGTCTACAGGGACGGTCTTC.

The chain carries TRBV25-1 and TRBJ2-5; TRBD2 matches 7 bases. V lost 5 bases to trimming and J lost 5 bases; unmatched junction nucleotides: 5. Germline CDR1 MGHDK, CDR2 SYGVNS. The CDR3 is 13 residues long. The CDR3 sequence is CASSRPGGETQYF. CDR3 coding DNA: TGTGCCAGCAGTCGTCCGGGAGGTGAGACCCAGTACTTC.

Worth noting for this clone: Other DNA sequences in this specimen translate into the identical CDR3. The CDR3 DNA reads as TGCGCCAGCAGCTTGGGGACATCGAACACCGGGGAGCTGTTTTTT. Its protein product is CASSLGTSNTGELFF. This chain uses TRBV5-1 with TRBJ2-2; D perhaps matches TRBD1 (5 bases). The germline gives CDR1 SGHRS, CDR2 YFSETQ. The CDR3 runs 15 residues. V lost 0 bases and J lost 0, with 6 bases in between.

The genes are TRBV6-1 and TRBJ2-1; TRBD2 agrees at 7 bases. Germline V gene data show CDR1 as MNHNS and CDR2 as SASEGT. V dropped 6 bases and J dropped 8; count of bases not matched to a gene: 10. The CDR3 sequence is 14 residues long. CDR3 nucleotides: TGTGCCAGCAGGGAACCGGGACTATCATATGAGCAGTTCTTC. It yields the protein CASREPGLSYEQFF.

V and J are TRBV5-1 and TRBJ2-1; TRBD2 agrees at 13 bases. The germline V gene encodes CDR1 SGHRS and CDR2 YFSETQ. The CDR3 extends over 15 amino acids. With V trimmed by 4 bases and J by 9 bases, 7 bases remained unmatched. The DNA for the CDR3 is TGCGCCAGCAGCACAGGGACTAGCGGGACAGTTGAGCAGTTCTTC. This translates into CASSTGTSGTVEQFF.

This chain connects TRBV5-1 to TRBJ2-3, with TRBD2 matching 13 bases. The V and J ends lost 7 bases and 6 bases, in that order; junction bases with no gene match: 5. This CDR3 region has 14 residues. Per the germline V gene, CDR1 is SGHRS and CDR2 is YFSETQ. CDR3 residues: CASRTSGSSDTQYF. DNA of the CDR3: TGCGCCAGCCGGACTAGCGGGAGTAGTGATACGCAGTATTTT.

The CDR3 protein is CATSTGFTEAFF. The CDR3 DNA sequence: TGTGCCACCAGCACAGGGTTCACTGAAGCTTTCTTT. The V gene is TRBV15, the J gene TRBJ1-1; D may be TRBD1 (5 bases). CDR3 length: 12 residues. Germline V gene data show CDR1 as LNHNV and CDR2 as YYDKDF (reference sequence). The V end was cut by 4 bases, the J end by 4 bases, with 7 bases between. Supplemented by reference TRBV15 and TRBJ1-1, the full variable domain reads DAMVIQNPRYQVTQFGKPVTLSCSQTLNHNVMYWYQQKSSQAPKLLFHYYDKDFNNEADTPDNFQSRRPNTSFCFLDIRSPGLGDTAMYLCATSTGFTEAFFGQGTRLTVV.

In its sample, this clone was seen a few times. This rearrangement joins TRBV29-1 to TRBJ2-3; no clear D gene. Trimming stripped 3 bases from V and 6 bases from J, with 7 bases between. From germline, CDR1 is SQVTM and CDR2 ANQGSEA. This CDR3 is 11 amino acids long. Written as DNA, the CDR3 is TGCAGCGTTGAGGTTGAGGATACGCAGTATTTT. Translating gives CSVEVEDTQYF.

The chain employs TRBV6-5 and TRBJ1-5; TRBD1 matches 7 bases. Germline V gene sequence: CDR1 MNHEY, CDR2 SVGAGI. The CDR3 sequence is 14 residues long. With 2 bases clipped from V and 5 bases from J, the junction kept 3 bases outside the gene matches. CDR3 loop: CASSYLTGDQPQHF. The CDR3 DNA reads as TGTGCCAGCAGTTACCTCACAGGGGATCAGCCCCAGCATTTT.

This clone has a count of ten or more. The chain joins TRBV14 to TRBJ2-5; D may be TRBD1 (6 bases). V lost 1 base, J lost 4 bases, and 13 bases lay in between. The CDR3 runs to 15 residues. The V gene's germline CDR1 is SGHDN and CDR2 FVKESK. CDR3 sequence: CASSQGTVVGETQYF. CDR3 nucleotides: TGTGCCAGCAGCCAAGGGACAGTGGTGGGAGAGACCCAGTACTTC.